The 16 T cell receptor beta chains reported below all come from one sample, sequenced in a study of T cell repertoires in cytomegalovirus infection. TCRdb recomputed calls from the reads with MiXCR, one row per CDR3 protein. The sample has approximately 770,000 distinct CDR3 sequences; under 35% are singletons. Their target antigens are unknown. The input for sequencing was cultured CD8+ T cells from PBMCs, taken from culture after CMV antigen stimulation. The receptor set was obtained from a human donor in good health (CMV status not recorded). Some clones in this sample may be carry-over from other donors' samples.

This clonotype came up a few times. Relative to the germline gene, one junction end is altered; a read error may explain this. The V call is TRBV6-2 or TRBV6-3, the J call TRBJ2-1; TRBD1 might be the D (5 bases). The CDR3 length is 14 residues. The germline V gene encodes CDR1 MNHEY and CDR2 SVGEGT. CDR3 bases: TGTGCCAGCAGTCCTTGGGGCTCCAACAATGAGCAGTTCTTC. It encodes CASSPWGSNNEQFF.

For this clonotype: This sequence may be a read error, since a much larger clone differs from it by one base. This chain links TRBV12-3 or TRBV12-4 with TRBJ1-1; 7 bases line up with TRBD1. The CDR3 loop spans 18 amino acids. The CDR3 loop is CAGSLSRIGGEMNTEAFF. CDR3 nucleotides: TGTGCCGGCAGTTTGAGCCGGATAGGGGGCGAGATGAACACTGAAGCTTTCTTT.

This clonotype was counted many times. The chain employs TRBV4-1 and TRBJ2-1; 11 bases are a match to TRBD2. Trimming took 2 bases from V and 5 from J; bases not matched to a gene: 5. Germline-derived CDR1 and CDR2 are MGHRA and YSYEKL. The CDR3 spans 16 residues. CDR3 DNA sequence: TGCGCCAGCAGCCAACCTAGCGGGGGGCCGGACAATGAGCAGTTCTTC. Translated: CASSQPSGGPDNEQFF.

In DNA, the CDR3 is TGCAGCGTTGTAGCAGACCGCGGTGGGGCCAACGTCCTGACTTTC. Translated, it gives CSVVADRGGANVLTF. V usage is TRBV29-1 and J usage is TRBJ2-6; D not resolved. V lost 4 bases, J lost 3 bases, and 13 bases lay in between. The CDR3 spans 15 residues. Germline CDR1 and CDR2: SQVTM and ANQGSEA.

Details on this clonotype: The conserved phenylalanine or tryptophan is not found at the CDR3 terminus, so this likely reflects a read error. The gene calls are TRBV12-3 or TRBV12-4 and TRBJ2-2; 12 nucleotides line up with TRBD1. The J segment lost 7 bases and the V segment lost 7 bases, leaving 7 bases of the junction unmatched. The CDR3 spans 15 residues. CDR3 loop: CASTSGTGGFGELFC. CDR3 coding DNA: TGTGCCAGCACCTCAGGGACAGGGGGCTTCGGGGAGCTGTTTTGT.

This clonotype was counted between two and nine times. The CDR3 loop reads CATSPGLSYEQYF. The CDR3 region has the DNA TGTGCCACCTCTCCGGGACTATCCTACGAGCAGTACTTC. The chain carries TRBV15 and TRBJ2-7, with TRBD2 matching 7 bases. The CDR3 consists of 13 residues. The germline V gene encodes CDR1 LNHNV and CDR2 YYDKDF (reference sequence). Unmatched junction bases numbered 5, after V lost 8 bases and J lost 1 base.

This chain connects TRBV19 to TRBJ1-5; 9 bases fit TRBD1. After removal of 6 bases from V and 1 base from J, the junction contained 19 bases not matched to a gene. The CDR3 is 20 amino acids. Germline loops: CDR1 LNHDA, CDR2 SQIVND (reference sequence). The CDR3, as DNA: TGTGCCAGTAGGCGTCAGGGACAGGGACCCCAGTCGGGGAGCAATCAGCCCCAGCATTTT. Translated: CASRRQGQGPQSGSNQPQHF.

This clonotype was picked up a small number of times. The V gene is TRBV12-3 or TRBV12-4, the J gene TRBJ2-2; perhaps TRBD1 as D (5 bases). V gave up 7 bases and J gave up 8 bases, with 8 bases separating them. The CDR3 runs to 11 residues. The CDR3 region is CASKGIGELFF. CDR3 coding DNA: TGTGCCAGCAAGGGGATTGGGGAGCTGTTTTTT.

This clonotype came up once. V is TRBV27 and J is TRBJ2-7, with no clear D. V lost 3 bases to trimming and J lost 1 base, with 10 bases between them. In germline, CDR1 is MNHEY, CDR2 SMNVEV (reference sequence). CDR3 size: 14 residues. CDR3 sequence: CASSFLDTSYEQYF. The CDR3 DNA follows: TGTGCCAGCAGTTTTTTAGACACATCCTACGAGCAGTACTTC.

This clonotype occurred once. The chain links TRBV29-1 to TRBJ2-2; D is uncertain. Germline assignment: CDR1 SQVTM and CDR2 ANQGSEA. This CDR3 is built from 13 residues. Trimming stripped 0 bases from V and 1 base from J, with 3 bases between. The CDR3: CSVEEVNTGELFF. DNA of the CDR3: TGCAGCGTTGAAGAGGTGAACACCGGGGAGCTGTTTTTT.

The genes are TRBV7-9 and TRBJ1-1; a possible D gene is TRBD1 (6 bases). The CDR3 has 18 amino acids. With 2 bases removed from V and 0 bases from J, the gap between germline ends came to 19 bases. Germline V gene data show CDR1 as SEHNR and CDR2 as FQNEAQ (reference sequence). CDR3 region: CASSLPVAGERMNTEAFF. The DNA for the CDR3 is TGTGCCAGCAGCTTACCGGTGGCAGGGGAAAGGATGAACACTGAAGCTTTCTTT.

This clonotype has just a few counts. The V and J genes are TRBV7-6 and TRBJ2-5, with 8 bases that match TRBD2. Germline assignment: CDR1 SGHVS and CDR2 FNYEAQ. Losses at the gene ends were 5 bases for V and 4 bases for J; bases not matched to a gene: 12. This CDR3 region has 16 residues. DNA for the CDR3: TGTGCCAGCAGCCCCGTAGTGAGCGGGGGTGGAGAGACCCAGTACTTC. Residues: CASSPVVSGGGETQYF.

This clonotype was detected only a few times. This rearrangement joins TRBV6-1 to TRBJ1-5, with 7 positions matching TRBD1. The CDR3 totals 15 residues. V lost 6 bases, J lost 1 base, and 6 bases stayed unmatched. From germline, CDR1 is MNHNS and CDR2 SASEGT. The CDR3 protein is CASRSMTGSNQPQHF. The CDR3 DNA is TGTGCCAGCAGGTCGATGACAGGGAGCAATCAGCCCCAGCATTTT.

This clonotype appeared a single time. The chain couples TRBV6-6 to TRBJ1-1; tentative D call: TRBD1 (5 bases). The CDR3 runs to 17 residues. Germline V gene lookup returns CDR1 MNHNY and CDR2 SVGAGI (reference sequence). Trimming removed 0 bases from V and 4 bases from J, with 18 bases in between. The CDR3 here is CASSYSSLRGEGTEAFF. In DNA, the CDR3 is TGTGCCAGCAGTTACTCCTCCCTAAGAGGGGAGGGCACTGAAGCTTTCTTT.

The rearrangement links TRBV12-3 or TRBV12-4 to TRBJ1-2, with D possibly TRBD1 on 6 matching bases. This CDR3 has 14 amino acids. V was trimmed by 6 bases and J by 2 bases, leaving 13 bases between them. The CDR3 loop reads CASSYRVSNYGYTF. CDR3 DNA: TGTGCCAGCAGCTACAGGGTATCGAACTATGGCTACACCTTC.

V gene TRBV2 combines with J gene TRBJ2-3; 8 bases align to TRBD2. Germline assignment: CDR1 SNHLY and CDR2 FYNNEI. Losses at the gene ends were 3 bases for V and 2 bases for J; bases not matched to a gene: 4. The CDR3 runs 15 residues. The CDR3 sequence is CASSEVAGNTDTQYF. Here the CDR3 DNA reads TGTGCCAGCAGTGAGGTAGCGGGGAACACAGATACGCAGTATTTT.